The rows below give T cell receptor beta chains drawn from one sample of a study of CD8+CD57+ T cells in acquired aplastic anemia. TCRdb reprocessed the reads via MiXCR and lists one record per CDR3 protein. The table has around 200,000 distinct CDR3 sequences, around half seen once. The sequenced sample was sorted CD4+, CD8+, or CD8+CD57+ T cells (not recorded which) from PBMCs. All receptors come from a human donor with aplastic anemia. CDR3s include the opening cysteine and the closing phenylalanine or tryptophan. D genes are given only for firm matches. The size of a clone is reported for some rows only, either as once, few or many, or as a class for expanded clones.

v_gene,j_gene,d_gene,abundance,CDR3aa,CDR3nt
TRBV5-6,TRBJ1-2,TRBD1,many,CASSPFGQGGYTF,TGTGCCAGCAGCCCTTTCGGACAGGGCGGCTACACCTTC
TRBV7-3,TRBJ2-1,TRBD1,once,CASSLDRGGHNEQFF,TGTGCCAGCAGCCTGGACAGGGGTGGCCACAATGAGCAGTTCTTC
TRBV24-1,TRBJ2-1,-,many,CATSDLPENEQFF,TGTGCCACCAGTGATTTGCCAGAGAATGAGCAGTTCTTC
TRBV20-1,TRBJ2-7,-,many,CSARDTSRFREQYF,TGCAGTGCTAGAGATACCAGCCGCTTTCGCGAGCAGTACTTC
TRBV19,TRBJ2-7,TRBD1,-,CASSLRGQGSYEQYF,TGTGCCAGTAGTTTAAGGGGGCAGGGCTCCTACGAGCAGTACTTC
TRBV9,TRBJ2-2,-,many,CASSVVGNPNTGELFF,TGTGCCAGCAGCGTAGTCGGGAATCCGAACACCGGGGAGCTGTTTTTT
TRBV29-1,TRBJ1-1,-,-,CSGREGLEAFF,TGCAGCGGCCGCGAAGGACTTGAAGCTTTCTTT
TRBV10-3,TRBJ1-5,TRBD1,-,CATGQGNNQPQHF,TGTGCCACCGGACAGGGCAACAATCAGCCCCAGCATTTT
TRBV6-2/TRBV6-3,TRBJ2-3,TRBD2,few,CASSYRLAGGIFTPDTQYF,TGTGCCAGCAGTTATAGACTAGCGGGAGGAATTTTCACCCCAGATACGCAGTATTTT
TRBV29-1,TRBJ1-5,-,-,CSVAMGLGNQPQHF,TGCAGCGTTGCAATGGGGCTCGGCAATCAGCCCCAGCATTTT
TRBV3-1,TRBJ2-5,TRBD1,-,CASSQRTGTVYF,TGTGCCAGCAGCCAACGTACCGGGACAGTCTACTTC
TRBV6-1,TRBJ1-2,TRBD1,many,CASSETGGGYGYTF,TGTGCCAGCAGTGAGACAGGGGGCGGCTATGGCTACACCTTC
TRBV10-3,TRBJ2-2,-,-,CAIRWAGEGTGELFF,TGTGCCATCAGGTGGGCAGGGGAAGGCACCGGGGAGCTGTTCTTT
TRBV9,TRBJ1-1,-,-,CASSVATPGKNTEAFF,TGTGCCAGCAGCGTAGCTACTCCGGGCAAGAACACTGAAGCTTTCTTT
TRBV6-1,TRBJ2-3,TRBD1,many,CASSEWDRGTDTQYF,TGTGCCAGCAGTGAATGGGACAGGGGGACAGATACGCAGTATTTT
TRBV27,TRBJ1-2,TRBD1,-,CASSKGARYGYTF,TGTGCCAGCTCAAAGGGGGCGAGGTATGGCTACACCTTC
TRBV9,TRBJ1-4,TRBD1,-,CASSVGQGNEKLFF,TGCGCCAGCAGCGTAGGACAGGGGAATGAAAAACTGTTTTTT
TRBV29-1,TRBJ2-7,-,-,CSLEGGGEQYF,TGCAGTTTAGAGGGGGGCGGCGAGCAGTACTTC
TRBV7-2,TRBJ2-7,-,-,CASSYFYRGQYF,TGTGCCAGCAGCTATTTTTACCGGGGGCAGTACTTC
TRBV20-1,TRBJ2-5,-,-,CSGHAPQETQYF,TGCAGTGGGCACGCGCCCCAAGAGACCCAGTACTTC
TRBV29-1,TRBJ2-1,TRBD1,-,CSFTQGAYNEQFF,TGCAGCTTTACGCAGGGGGCCTACAATGAGCAGTTCTTC
TRBV29-1,TRBJ1-1,-,-,CSVVSGVEAFF,TGCAGCGTTGTATCCGGGGTAGAAGCTTTCTTT
TRBV5-8,TRBJ1-1,-,many,CASSWWANTEAFF,TGTGCCAGCAGCTGGTGGGCGAACACTGAAGCTTTCTTT
TRBV29-1,TRBJ1-2,-,once,CSVRGQTDYGYTF,TGCAGCGTTAGGGGACAAACAGACTATGGCTACACCTTC